This T cell receptor (beta chain) was recovered during a study of blood T cell repertoires in COVID-19. Profiled with immunoSEQ multiplex PCR; TCRdb holds only in-frame clones, not every one. The sample gives approximately 240,000 clones, 84% of which show up once; roughly 2.4% is in the top ten. Germline loops: CDR1 SGHKS, CDR2 YYEKEE (reference sequence). This CDR3 contains 16 residues. J lost 4 bases, V lost 0 bases, and 3 bases had no gene match. The rearrangement uses TRBV5-5 and TRBJ2-1; 11 bases are a match to TRBD2. The TCR originated in a woman aged 55-70 years with acute or convalescent COVID-19. Material for sequencing was peripheral blood. CDR3 amino acids: CASSLVLAGAYNEQFF. DNA of the CDR3: TGTGCCAGCAGCTTGGTACTAGCGGGGGCTTACAATGAGCAGTTCTTC.